This T cell receptor (beta chain) was captured in a study of cytomegalovirus exposure and HLA in healthy donors. Study overall: Approximately 170 million T cells yielded 117 million unique TCR beta sequences in earlier analysis. In an early release, HLA-typed donors contributed some 82 million unique TCR sequences. General observations from the study: Segments of the TCR beta V type were, in most cases, productive about 87% or about 30% of the time in an earlier analysis.

CDR3 length equals 14 residues. The germline V gene encodes CDR1 MDHEN and CDR2 SYDVKM. The ends lost 5 bases at V and 8 bases at J; junction bases unmatched: 11. The PCR used 60 Vbeta and 13 Jbeta primers. Measured with immunoSEQ multiplex PCR; TCRdb has only the in-frame clones, and not every one. The sample includes approximately 120,000 clones, around 78% of them seen just once. Comment on this clone: Its antigen remains unidentified.

The sequenced sample consisted of PBMCs. V usage is TRBV28 and J usage is TRBJ1-2, with 7 positions matching TRBD1. This TCR was recovered from a man between 35 and 55 years old in good health and CMV-seronegative. The CDR3 DNA reads as TGTGCCAGCAGTCTAACCTCCGGGACAGCGGGCTACACCTTC. Protein: CASSLTSGTAGYTF.